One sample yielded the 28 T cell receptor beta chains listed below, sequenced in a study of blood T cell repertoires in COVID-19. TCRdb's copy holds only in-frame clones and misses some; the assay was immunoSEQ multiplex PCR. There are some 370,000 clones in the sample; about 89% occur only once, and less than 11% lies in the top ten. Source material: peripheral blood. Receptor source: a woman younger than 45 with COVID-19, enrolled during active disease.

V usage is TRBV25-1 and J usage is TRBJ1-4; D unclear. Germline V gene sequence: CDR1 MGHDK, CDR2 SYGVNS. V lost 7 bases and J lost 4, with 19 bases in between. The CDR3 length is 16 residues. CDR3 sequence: CASTRAAGWGNEKLFF. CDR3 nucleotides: TGTGCCAGCACCCGAGCAGCGGGGTGGGGTAATGAAAAACTGTTTTTT. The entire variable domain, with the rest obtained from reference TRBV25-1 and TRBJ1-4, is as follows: EADIYQTPRYLVIGTGKKITLECSQTMGHDKMYWYQQDPGMELHLIHYSYGVNSTEKGDLSSESTVSRIRTEHFPLTLESARPSHTSQYLCASTRAAGWGNEKLFFGSGTQLSVL.

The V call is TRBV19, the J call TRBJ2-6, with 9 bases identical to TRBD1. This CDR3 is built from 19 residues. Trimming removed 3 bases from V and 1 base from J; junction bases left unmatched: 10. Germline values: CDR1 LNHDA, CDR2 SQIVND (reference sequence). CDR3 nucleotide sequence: TGTGCCAGTAGTATTCGTCTGGACAGGGGAATTTCTGGGGCCAACGTCCTGACTTTC. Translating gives CASSIRLDRGISGANVLTF.

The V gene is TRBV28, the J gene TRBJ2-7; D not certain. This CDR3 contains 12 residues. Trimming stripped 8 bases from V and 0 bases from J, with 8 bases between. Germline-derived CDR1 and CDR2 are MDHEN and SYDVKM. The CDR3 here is CASYRVSYEQYF. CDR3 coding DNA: TGTGCCAGCTACCGGGTCTCCTACGAGCAGTACTTC.

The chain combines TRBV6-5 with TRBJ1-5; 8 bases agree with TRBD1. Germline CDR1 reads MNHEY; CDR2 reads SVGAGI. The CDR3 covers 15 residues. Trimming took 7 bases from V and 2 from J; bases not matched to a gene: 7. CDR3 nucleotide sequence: TGTGCCAGCACCCGAGGGGGACAGGGCAATCAGCCCCAGCATTTT. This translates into CASTRGGQGNQPQHF.

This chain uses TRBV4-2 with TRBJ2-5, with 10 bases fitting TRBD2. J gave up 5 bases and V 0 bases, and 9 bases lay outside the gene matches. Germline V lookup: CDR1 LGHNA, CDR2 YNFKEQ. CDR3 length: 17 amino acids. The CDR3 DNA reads TGTGCCAGCAGCCAAGAGACGGTAGCGGGAGGTCCTGAGACCCAGTACTTC. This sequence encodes CASSQETVAGGPETQYF.

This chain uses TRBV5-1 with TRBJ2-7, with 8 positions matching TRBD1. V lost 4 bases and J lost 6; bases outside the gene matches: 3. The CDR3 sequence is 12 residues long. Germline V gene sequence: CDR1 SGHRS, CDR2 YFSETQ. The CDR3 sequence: CASSADRVEQYF. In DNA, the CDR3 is TGCGCCAGCAGCGCGGACAGGGTCGAGCAGTACTTC.

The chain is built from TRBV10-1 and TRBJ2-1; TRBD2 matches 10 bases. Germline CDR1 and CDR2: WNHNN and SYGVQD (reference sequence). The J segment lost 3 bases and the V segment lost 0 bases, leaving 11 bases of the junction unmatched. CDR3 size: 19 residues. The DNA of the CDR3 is TGCGCCAGCAGTGAGTCCGAGATTTGGGCTAGCGGGAGCTACAATGAGCAGTTCTTC. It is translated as CASSESEIWASGSYNEQFF.

The CDR3 DNA follows: TGTGCCAGCAGTTTACCAGGGGGGCTGAACACTGAAGCTTTCTTT. As protein: CASSLPGGLNTEAFF. The chain is built from TRBV28 and TRBJ1-1; 7 nucleotides align to TRBD1. The germline CDR1 and CDR2 sequences are MDHEN and SYDVKM. The CDR3 consists of 15 residues. Trimming removed 2 bases from V and 0 bases from J; junction bases left unmatched: 3.

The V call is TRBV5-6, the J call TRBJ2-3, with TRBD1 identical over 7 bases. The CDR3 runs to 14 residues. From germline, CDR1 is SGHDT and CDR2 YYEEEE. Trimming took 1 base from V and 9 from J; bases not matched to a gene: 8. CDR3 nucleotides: TGTGCCAGCAGCTTGTTACAGGGGTTGGGGACGCAGTATTTT. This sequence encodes CASSLLQGLGTQYF.

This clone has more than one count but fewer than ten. The CDR3 protein is CASSYRGPQETQYF. DNA for the CDR3: TGTGCCAGCAGCTACAGGGGGCCCCAAGAGACCCAGTACTTC. This chain connects TRBV2 to TRBJ2-5; TRBD1 matches 9 bases. Germline values: CDR1 SNHLY, CDR2 FYNNEI. The CDR3 consists of 14 residues. J was trimmed by 1 base and V by 6 bases; bases with no gene match: 3.

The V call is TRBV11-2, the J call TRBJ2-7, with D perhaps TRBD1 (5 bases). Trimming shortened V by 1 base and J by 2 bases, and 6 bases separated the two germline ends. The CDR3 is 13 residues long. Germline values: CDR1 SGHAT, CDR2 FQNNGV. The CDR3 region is CASSLGQPYEQYF. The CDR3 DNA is TGTGCCAGCAGCTTAGGACAGCCCTACGAGCAGTACTTC.

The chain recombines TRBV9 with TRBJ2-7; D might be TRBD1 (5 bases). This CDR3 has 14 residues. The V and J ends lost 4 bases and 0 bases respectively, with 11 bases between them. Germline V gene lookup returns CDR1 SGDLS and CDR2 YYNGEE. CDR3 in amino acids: CASSRLTDSYEQYF. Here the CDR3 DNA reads TGTGCCAGCAGCAGACTGACAGACTCCTACGAGCAGTACTTC.

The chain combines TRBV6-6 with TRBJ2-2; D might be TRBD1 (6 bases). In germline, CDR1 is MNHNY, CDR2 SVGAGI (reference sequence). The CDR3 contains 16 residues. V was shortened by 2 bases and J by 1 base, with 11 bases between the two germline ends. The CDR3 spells CASSYPARGNTGELFF. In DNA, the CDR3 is TGTGCCAGCAGTTACCCCGCCAGGGGGAACACCGGGGAGCTGTTTTTT.

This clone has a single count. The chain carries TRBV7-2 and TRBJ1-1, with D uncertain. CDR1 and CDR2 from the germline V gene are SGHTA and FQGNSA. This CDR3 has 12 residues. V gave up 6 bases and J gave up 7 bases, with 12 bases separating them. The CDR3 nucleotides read TGTGCCAGCAGGAGAACGTCAGGTGAAGCTTTCTTT. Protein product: CASRRTSGEAFF.

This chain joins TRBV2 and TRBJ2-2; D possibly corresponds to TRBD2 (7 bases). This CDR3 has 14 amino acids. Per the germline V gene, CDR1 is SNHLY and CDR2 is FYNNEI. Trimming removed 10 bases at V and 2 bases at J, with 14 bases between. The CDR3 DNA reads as TGTGCCAAGGGGGGGAGGACTAACACCGGGGAGCTGTTTTTT. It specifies CAKGGRTNTGELFF.

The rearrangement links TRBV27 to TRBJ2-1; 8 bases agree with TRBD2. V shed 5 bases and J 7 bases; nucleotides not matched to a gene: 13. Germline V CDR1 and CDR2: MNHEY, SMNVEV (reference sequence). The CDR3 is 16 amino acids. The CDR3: CASSPTSAGRLNEQFF. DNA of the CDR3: TGTGCCAGCAGTCCGACTAGCGCTGGGAGATTGAATGAGCAGTTCTTC.

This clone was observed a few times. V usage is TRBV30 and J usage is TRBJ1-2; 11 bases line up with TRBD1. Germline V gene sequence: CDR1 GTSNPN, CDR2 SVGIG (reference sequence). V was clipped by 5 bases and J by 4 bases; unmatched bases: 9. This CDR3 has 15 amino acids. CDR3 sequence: CAWRTPGTGGYGYTF. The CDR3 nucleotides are TGTGCCTGGCGGACCCCCGGGACAGGGGGCTATGGCTACACCTTC.

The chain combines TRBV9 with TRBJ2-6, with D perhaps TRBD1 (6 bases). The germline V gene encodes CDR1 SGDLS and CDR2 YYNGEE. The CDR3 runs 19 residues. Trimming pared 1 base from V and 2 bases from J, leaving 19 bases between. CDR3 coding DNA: TGTGCCAGCAGCGTAACCCGAGGGGGTCACCAGACTGGGGCCAACGTCCTGACTTTC. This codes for CASSVTRGGHQTGANVLTF.

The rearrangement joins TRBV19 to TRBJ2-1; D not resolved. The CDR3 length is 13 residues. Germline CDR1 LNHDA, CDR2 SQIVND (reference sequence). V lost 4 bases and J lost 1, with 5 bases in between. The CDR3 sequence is CASSSGSYNEQFF. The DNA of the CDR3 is TGTGCCAGTAGTAGCGGATCCTACAATGAGCAGTTCTTC.

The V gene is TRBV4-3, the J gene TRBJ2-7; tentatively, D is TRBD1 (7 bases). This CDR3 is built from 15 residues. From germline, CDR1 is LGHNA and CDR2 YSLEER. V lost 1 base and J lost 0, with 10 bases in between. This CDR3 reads CASSQGRDSSYEQYF. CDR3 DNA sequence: TGCGCCAGCAGCCAAGGGCGGGACAGCTCCTACGAGCAGTACTTC.

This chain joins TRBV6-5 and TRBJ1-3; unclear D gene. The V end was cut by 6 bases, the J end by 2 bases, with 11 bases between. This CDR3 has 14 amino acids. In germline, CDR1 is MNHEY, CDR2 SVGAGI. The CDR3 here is CASRGSVPGNTIYF. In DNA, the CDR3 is TGTGCCAGCAGGGGGAGTGTCCCTGGAAACACCATATATTTT.

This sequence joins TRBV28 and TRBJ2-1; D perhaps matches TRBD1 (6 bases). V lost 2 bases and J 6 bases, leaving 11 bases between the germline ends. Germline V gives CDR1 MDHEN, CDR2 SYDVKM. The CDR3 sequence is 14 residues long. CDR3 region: CASSLNRAGNEQFF. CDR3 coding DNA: TGTGCCAGCAGTTTAAACAGGGCGGGCAATGAGCAGTTCTTC. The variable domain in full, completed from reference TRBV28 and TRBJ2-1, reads DVKVTQSSRYLVKRTGEKVFLECVQDMDHENMFWYRQDPGLGLRLIYFSYDVKMKEKGDIPEGYSVSREKKERFSLILESASTNQTSMYLCASSLNRAGNEQFFGPGTRLTVL.

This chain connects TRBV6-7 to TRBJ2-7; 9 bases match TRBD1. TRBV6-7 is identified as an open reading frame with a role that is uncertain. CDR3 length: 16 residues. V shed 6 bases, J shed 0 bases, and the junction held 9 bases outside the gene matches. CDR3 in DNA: TGTGCCAGCAGGGATAGGCCGGGACAGGGCTCCTACGAGCAGTACTTC. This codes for CASRDRPGQGSYEQYF.

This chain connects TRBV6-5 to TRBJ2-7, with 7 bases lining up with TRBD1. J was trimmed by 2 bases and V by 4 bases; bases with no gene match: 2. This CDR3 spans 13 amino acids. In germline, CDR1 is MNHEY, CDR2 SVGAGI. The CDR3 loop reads CASSWTGTYEQYF. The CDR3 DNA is TGTGCCAGCAGTTGGACAGGTACCTACGAGCAGTACTTC.

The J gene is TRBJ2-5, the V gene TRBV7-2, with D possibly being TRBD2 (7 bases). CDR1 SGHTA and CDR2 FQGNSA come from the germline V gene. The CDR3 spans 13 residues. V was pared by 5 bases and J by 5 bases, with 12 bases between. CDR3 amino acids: CASSERGGETQYF. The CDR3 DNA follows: TGTGCCAGCAGCGAAAGGGGGGGGGAGACCCAGTACTTC.

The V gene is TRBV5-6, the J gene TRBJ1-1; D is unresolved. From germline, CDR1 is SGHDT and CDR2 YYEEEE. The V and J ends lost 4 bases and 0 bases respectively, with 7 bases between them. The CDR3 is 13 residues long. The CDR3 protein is CASSRRVNTEAFF. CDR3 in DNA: TGTGCCAGCAGCCGGAGGGTGAACACTGAAGCTTTCTTT.

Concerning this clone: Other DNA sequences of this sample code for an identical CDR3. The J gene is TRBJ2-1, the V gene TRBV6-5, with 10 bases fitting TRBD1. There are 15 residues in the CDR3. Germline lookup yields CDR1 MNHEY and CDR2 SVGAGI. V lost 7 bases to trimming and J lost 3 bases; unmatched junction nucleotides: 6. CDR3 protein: CASNRDRGSYNEQFF. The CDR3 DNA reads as TGTGCCAGCAACCGGGACAGGGGAAGCTACAATGAGCAGTTCTTC.

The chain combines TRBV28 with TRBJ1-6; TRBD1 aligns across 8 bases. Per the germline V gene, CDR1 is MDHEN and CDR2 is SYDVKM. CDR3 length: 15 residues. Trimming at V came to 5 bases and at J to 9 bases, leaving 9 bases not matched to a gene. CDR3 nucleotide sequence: TGTGCCAGCAGTGTCCTTCGGACAGGGAGTTCACCCCTCCACTTT. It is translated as CASSVLRTGSSPLHF.